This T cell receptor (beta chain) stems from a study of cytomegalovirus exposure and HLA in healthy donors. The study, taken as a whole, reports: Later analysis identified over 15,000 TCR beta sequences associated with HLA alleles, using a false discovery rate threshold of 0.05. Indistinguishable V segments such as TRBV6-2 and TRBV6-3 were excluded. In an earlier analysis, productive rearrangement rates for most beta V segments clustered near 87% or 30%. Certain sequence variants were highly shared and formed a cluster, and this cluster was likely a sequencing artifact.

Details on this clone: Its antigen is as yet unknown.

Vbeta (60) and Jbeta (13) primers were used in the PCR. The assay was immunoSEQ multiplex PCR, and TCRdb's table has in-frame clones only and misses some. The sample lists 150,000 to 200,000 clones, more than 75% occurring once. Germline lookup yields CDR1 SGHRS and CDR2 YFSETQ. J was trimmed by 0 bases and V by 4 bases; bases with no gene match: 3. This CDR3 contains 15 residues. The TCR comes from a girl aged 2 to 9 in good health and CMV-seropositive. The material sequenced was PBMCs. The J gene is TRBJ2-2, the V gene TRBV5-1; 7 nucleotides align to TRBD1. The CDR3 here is CASSTDRANTGELFF. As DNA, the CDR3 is TGCGCCAGCAGCACTGACAGGGCGAACACCGGGGAGCTGTTTTTT.